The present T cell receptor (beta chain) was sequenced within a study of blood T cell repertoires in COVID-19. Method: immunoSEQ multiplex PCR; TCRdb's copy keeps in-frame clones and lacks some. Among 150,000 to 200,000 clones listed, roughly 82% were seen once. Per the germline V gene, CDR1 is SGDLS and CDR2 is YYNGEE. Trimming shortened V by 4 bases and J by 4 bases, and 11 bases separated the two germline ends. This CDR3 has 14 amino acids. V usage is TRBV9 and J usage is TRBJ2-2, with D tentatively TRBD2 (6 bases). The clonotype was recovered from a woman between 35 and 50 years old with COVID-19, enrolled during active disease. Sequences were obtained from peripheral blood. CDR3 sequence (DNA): TGTGCCAGCAGCCTAGCGTTCAGCACCGGGGAGCTGTTTTTT. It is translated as CASSLAFSTGELFF.